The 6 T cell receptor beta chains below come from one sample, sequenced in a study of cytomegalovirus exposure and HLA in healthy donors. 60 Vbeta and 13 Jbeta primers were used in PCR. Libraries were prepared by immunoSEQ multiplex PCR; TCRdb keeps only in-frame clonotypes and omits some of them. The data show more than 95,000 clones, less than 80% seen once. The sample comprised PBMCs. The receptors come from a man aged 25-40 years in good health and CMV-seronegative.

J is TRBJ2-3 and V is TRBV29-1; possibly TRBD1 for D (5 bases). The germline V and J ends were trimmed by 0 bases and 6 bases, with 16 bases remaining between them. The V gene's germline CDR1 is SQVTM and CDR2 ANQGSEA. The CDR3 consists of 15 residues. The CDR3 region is CSVEDTRVSWDTQYF. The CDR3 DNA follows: TGCAGCGTTGAAGATACCAGGGTATCGTGGGATACGCAGTATTTT.

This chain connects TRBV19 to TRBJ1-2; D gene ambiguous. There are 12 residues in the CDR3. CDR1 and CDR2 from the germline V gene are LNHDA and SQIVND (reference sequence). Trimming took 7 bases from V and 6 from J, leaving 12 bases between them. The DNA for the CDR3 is TGTGCCAGTACCGTTTCCGGGAATGGCTACACCTTC. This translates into CASTVSGNGYTF.

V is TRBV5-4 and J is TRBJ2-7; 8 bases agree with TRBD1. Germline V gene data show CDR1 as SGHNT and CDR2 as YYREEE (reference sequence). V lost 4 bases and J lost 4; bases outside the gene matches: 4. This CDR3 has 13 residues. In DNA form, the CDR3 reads TGTGCCAGCAGCCTGGACAGGGAATACGAGCAGTACTTC. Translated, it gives CASSLDREYEQYF.

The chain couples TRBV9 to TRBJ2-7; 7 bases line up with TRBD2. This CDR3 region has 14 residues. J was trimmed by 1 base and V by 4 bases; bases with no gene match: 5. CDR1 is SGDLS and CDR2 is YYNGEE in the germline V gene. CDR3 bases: TGTGCCAGCAGCCCTGCGGGGGATTCCTACGAGCAGTACTTC. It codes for CASSPAGDSYEQYF.

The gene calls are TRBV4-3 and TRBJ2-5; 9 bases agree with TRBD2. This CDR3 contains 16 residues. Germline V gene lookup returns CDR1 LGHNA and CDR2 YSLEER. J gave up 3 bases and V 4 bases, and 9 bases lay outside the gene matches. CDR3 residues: CASSPASASGEETQYF. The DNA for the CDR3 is TGCGCCAGCAGCCCGGCGTCTGCTAGCGGGGAAGAGACCCAGTACTTC.

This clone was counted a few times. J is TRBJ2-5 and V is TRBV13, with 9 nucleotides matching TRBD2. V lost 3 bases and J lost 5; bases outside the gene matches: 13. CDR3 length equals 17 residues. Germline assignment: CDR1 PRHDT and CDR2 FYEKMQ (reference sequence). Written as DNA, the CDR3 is TGTGCCAGCAGCTTTAAGCGGGGGGACCTAATTCTGGAGACCCAGTACTTC. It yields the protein CASSFKRGDLILETQYF.